A single sample is the source of the 21 T cell receptor beta chains below, sequenced in a study of blood T cell repertoires in COVID-19. Repertoires were generated with immunoSEQ multiplex PCR, while TCRdb's copy carries only in-frame clones and drops some. The sample lists some 42,000 clones, approximately 92% seen once, with 7% to 9.5% in the top ten. The sequenced sample was peripheral blood. These receptors originate from a man aged 25 to 45 with active or convalescent COVID-19.

The genes are TRBV18 and TRBJ1-3, with 7 bases lining up with TRBD1. Germline values: CDR1 KGHSH, CDR2 LQKENI. The length of the CDR3 is 16 residues. Trimming took 1 base from V and 0 from J; bases not matched to a gene: 3. The CDR3 reads CASSPRTGDSGNTIYF. CDR3 sequence (DNA): TGTGCCAGCTCACCACGGACAGGCGACTCTGGAAACACCATATATTTT.

This clone was seen just once. V and J are TRBV6-5 and TRBJ2-1, with TRBD2 matching over 10 bases. Germline-derived CDR1 and CDR2 are MNHEY and SVGAGI. J gave up 3 bases and V 4 bases, and 6 bases lay outside the gene matches. The CDR3 length is 16 residues. In nucleotides, the CDR3 is TGTGCCAGCAGTTCCAAACTAGCGGGGCACTACAATGAGCAGTTCTTC. Translation gives CASSSKLAGHYNEQFF.

The gene calls are TRBV5-6 and TRBJ1-1; TRBD1 matches at 8 bases. The J segment lost 5 bases and the V segment lost 2 bases, leaving 11 bases of the junction unmatched. CDR1 and CDR2 from the germline V gene are SGHDT and YYEEEE. The CDR3 covers 16 residues. The CDR3 protein is CASSFWAGGVGTEAFF. CDR3 sequence (DNA): TGTGCCAGCAGCTTTTGGGCAGGGGGCGTAGGGACTGAAGCTTTCTTT. The full variable domain, rest sourced from reference TRBV5-6 and TRBJ1-1, is DAGVTQSPTHLIKTRGQQVTLRCSPKSGHDTVSWYQQALGQGPQFIFQYYEEEERQRGNFPDRFSGHQFPNYSSELNVNALLLGDSALYLCASSFWAGGVGTEAFFGQGTRLTVV.

The chain joins TRBV6-5 to TRBJ2-3; 15 bases match TRBD2. Germline V gene sequence: CDR1 MNHEY, CDR2 SVGAGI. Trimming at V came to 6 bases and at J to 6 bases, leaving 4 bases not matched to a gene. The CDR3 totals 15 residues. The CDR3 DNA reads TGTGCCAGCAGAGGGACTAGCGGGAGGTTGGATACGCAGTATTTT. Translated: CASRGTSGRLDTQYF.

The chain has TRBV5-1 and TRBJ2-5; 9 nucleotides line up with TRBD2. The junction had 6 bases not matched to a gene; V was cut back by 5 bases and J by 1 base. The CDR3 runs to 15 residues. Germline V gives CDR1 SGHRS, CDR2 YFSETQ. CDR3 sequence: CASRSTSGPQETQYF. The CDR3 nucleotides read TGCGCCAGCAGGTCGACTAGCGGACCCCAAGAGACCCAGTACTTC.

The chain recombines TRBV19 with TRBJ2-7; a possible D gene is TRBD2 (6 bases). Germline-derived CDR1 and CDR2 are LNHDA and SQIVND (reference sequence). The CDR3 runs 14 residues. Trimming left V 11 bases short and J 3 bases short, with 20 bases between. CDR3 nucleotides: TGTGCCGTCGAGTGTGGGCAGGGACTCTACGAGCAGTACTTC. It encodes CAVECGQGLYEQYF.

The V and J genes are TRBV24-1 and TRBJ1-2; 7 bases align to TRBD1. The CDR3 is 14 amino acids. Trimming at V came to 2 bases and at J to 3 bases, leaving 2 bases not matched to a gene. CDR1 and CDR2 (germline): KGHDR, SFDVKD. Written as DNA, the CDR3 is TGTGCCACCAGTGATTCTGGGACAGACTATGGCTACACCTTC. This gives the protein CATSDSGTDYGYTF.

The rearrangement joins TRBV5-1 to TRBJ1-5, with a possible D match to TRBD1 (6 bases). V was trimmed by 0 bases and J by 11 bases, leaving 15 bases between them. The CDR3 extends over 14 amino acids. Looked up from germline, CDR1 is SGHRS and CDR2 is YFSETQ. CDR3 region: CASSLGQGQSAQHF. CDR3 coding DNA: TGCGCCAGCAGCTTGGGCCAGGGGCAATCGGCCCAGCATTTT.

This chain uses TRBV10-3 with TRBJ1-5; tentatively, D is TRBD1 (5 bases). Germline values: CDR1 ENHRY, CDR2 SYGVKD. V was clipped by 2 bases and J by 2 bases, with 7 bases between them. The CDR3 covers 14 residues. The CDR3 DNA is TGTGCCATCAGTGAGACGGGGGGCAATCAGCCCCAGCATTTT. Amino acid sequence: CAISETGGNQPQHF.

The chain couples TRBV6-1 to TRBJ1-2; 7 bases are a match to TRBD1. CDR3 size: 14 residues. Trimming took 1 base from V and 8 from J; bases not matched to a gene: 7. Looked up from germline, CDR1 is MNHNS and CDR2 is SASEGT. As DNA, the CDR3 is TGTGCCAGCAGTGAAGTACCAGGGGGTATCGGCTACACCTTC. Translating gives CASSEVPGGIGYTF.

The chain recombines TRBV21-1 with TRBJ1-5; the table assigns TRBD1, which was not confirmed against the DNA. TRBV21-1 counts as a pseudogene. This CDR3 has 16 residues. CDR3 sequence: CASSRKSRQYNQPQHF. For the CDR3, the DNA is TGTGCCAGCAGTAGAAAGTCTCGACAGTACAATCAGCCCCAGCATTTT.

A single count supports this clone. The rearrangement uses TRBV9 and TRBJ2-3; D might be TRBD1 (7 bases). CDR3 length equals 17 residues. Looked up from germline, CDR1 is SGDLS and CDR2 is YYNGEE. Trimming left V 0 bases short and J 3 bases short, with 17 bases between. The DNA of the CDR3 is TGTGCCAGCAGCGTAGTCGGCAGGGGGGTCAGTACAGATACGCAGTATTTT. It encodes CASSVVGRGVSTDTQYF.

This chain links TRBV30 with TRBJ2-3; the D is unclear. The CDR3 runs to 12 residues. Trimming took off 0 bases at V and 3 bases at J, with 4 bases between the two ends. Germline loops: CDR1 GTSNPN, CDR2 SVGIG (reference sequence). The CDR3 DNA sequence: TGTGCCTGGAGTGTAGCAACAGATACGCAGTATTTT. This codes for CAWSVATDTQYF.

The chain joins TRBV7-9 to TRBJ2-1, with 7 bases fitting TRBD1. The germline V gene encodes CDR1 SEHNR and CDR2 FQNEAQ (reference sequence). J gave up 7 bases and V 5 bases, and 8 bases lay outside the gene matches. The CDR3 spans 14 residues. CDR3 in DNA: TGTGCCAGCAGCACTCGACAGGGTTGGAATGAGCAGTTCTTC. This gives the protein CASSTRQGWNEQFF.

Notes on this clone: Other DNA sequences in the sample encode the same CDR3. This sequence joins TRBV9 and TRBJ1-1; TRBD1 is a possible D gene (5 bases). CDR1 and CDR2 (germline): SGDLS, YYNGEE. This CDR3 contains 13 residues. With 3 bases removed from V and 3 bases from J, the gap between germline ends came to 9 bases. CDR3 in DNA: TGTGCCAGCAGCGCCGGACAAGACACTGAAGCTTTCTTT. This translates into CASSAGQDTEAFF. Using reference TRBV9 and TRBJ1-1 for the parts outside the CDR3, the full variable domain is DSGVTQTPKHLITATGQRVTLRCSPRSGDLSVYWYQQSLDQGLQFLIQYYNGEERAKGNILERFSAQQFPDLHSELNLSSLELGDSALYFCASSAGQDTEAFFGQGTRLTVV.

The chain links TRBV27 to TRBJ1-2; TRBD1 aligns across 7 bases. The V and J ends lost 4 bases and 5 bases, in that order; junction bases with no gene match: 4. Germline lookup yields CDR1 MNHEY and CDR2 SMNVEV (reference sequence). The CDR3 loop spans 13 amino acids. This CDR3 reads CASSYRGWYGYTF. CDR3 in DNA: TGTGCCAGCAGTTACAGGGGCTGGTATGGCTACACCTTC.

The chain couples TRBV12-3 or TRBV12-4 to TRBJ1-6; D is perhaps TRBD1 (6 bases). CDR3 size: 13 residues. Trimming shortened V by 5 bases and J by 11 bases, and 13 bases separated the two germline ends. As DNA, the CDR3 is TGTGCCAGCAGTCGGGGACACGCGACACCCCTCCACTTT. Its protein is CASSRGHATPLHF.

CDR3: CASSKRQSNQPQHF. CDR3 in DNA: TGTGCCAGCAGTAAACGACAGTCCAATCAGCCCCAGCATTTT. The chain uses TRBV6-5 and TRBJ1-5; a weak D match, TRBD1 (5 bases). The CDR3 is made up of 14 amino acids. Germline V CDR1 and CDR2: MNHEY, SVGAGI. The V gene lost 5 bases and the J gene lost 3 bases, with 11 bases spanning the gap.

V is TRBV19 and J is TRBJ2-1; 11 nucleotides agree with TRBD2. Germline-derived CDR1 and CDR2 are LNHDA and SQIVND (reference sequence). The V segment lost 2 bases and the J segment 7 bases; nucleotides outside the gene matches: 4. This CDR3 contains 15 residues. This CDR3 reads CASSISSGGRNEQFF. The CDR3 DNA reads TGTGCCAGTAGTATATCTAGCGGGGGGCGTAATGAGCAGTTCTTC.

This clone qualifies as medium-sized (0.01 to 0.1%). J is TRBJ1-1 and V is TRBV12-3 or TRBV12-4; no reliable D call. V was pared by 5 bases and J by 6 bases, with 13 bases between. This CDR3 is built from 13 residues. The CDR3: CASSNRPGSEAFF. The CDR3 coding sequence is TGTGCCAGCAGTAATCGCCCCGGGTCTGAAGCTTTCTTT.

The rearrangement joins TRBV7-2 to TRBJ2-3, with 15 bases matching TRBD2. Germline-derived CDR1 and CDR2 are SGHTA and FQGNSA. This CDR3 is built from 18 residues. The junction had 5 bases not matched to a gene; V was cut back by 1 base and J by 3 bases. The CDR3 nucleotides read TGTGCCAGCAGCTTAGTGCGGACTAGCGGGGGGGCAACAGATACGCAGTATTTT. Protein product: CASSLVRTSGGATDTQYF. Full variable domain (outside the CDR3, taken from reference TRBV7-2 and TRBJ2-3): GAGVSQSPSNKVTEKGKDVELRCDPISGHTALYWYRQSLGQGLEFLIYFQGNSAPDKSGLPSDRFSAERTGGSVSTLTIQRTQQEDSAVYLCASSLVRTSGGATDTQYFGPGTRLTVL.